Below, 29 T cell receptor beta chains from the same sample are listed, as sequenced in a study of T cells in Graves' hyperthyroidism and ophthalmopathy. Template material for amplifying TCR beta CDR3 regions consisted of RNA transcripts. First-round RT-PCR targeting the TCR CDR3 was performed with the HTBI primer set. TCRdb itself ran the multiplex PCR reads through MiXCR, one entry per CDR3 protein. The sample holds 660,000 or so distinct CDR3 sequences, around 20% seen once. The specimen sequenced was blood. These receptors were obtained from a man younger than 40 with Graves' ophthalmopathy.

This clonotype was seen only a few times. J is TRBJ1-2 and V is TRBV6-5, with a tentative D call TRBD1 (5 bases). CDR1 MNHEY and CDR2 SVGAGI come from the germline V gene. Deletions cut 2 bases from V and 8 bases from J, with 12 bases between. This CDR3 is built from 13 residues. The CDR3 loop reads CASSYAGPIGYTF. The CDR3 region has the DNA TGTGCCAGCAGTTACGCGGGACCGATAGGCTACACCTTC.

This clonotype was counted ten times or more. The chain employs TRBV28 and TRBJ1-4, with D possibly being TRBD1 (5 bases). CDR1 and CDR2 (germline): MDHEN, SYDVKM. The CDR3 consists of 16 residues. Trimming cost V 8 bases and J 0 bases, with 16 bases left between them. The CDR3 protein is CASLPGGGATNEKLFF. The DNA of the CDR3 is TGTGCCAGCCTCCCGGGCGGGGGAGCAACTAATGAAAAACTGTTTTTT.

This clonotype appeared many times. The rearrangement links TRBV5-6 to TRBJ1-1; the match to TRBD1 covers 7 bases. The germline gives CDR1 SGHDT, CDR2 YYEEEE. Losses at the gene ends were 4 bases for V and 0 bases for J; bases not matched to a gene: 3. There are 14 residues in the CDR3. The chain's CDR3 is CASSRDSLNTEAFF. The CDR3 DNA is TGTGCCAGCAGCCGGGACAGTCTGAACACTGAAGCTTTCTTT.

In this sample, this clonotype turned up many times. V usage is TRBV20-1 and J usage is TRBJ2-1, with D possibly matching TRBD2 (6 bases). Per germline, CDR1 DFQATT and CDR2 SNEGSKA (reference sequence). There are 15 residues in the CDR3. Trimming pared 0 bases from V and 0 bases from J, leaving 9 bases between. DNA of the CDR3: TGCAGTGCTAGAGATTGGCGGGACTCCTACAATGAGCAGTTCTTC. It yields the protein CSARDWRDSYNEQFF.

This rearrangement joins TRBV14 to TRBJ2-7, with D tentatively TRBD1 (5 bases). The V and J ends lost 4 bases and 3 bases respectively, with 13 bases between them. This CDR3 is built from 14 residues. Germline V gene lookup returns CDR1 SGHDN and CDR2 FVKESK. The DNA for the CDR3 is TGTGCCAGCAGCCCCCAGGGTCCCTTCTACGAGCAGTACTTC. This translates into CASSPQGPFYEQYF.

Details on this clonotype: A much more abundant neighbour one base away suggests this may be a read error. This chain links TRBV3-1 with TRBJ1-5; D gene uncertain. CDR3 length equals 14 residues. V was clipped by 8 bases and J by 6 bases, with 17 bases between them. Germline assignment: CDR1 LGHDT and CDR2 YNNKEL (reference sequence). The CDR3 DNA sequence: TGTGCCAGCGGGTTCTTTGGGGATGGTCAGCCCCAGCATTTT. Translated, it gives CASGFFGDGQPQHF.

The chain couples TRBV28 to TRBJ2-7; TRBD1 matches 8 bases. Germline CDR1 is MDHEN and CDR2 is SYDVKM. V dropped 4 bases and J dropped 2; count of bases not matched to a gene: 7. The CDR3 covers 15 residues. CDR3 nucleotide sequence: TGTGCCAGCAGTTCGTGGGCAGGGGGCGCCTACGAGCAGTACTTC. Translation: CASSSWAGGAYEQYF.

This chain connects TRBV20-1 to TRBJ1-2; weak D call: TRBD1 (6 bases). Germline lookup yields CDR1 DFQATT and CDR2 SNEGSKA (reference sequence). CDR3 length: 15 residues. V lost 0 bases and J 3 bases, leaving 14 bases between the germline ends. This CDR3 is CSARDRGGAYYGYTF. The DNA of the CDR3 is TGCAGTGCTAGAGATAGGGGGGGCGCCTACTATGGCTACACCTTC.

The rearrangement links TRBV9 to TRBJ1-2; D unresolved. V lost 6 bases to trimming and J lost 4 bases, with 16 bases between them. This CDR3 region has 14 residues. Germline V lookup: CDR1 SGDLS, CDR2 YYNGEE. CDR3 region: CASTERAASYGYTF. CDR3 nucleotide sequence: TGTGCCAGCACTGAGAGGGCGGCTTCCTATGGCTACACCTTC.

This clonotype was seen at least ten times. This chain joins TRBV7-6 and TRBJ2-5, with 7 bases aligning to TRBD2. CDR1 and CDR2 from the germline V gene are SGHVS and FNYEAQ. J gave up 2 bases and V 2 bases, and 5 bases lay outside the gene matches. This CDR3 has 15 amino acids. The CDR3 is CASSLTSSGQETQYF. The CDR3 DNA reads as TGTGCCAGCAGCTTAACCTCTAGCGGACAAGAGACCCAGTACTTC.

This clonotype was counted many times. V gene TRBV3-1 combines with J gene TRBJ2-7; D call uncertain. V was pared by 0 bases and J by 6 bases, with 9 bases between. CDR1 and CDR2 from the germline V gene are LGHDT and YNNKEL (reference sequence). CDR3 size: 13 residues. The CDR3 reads CASSQEGRSEQYF. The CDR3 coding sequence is TGTGCCAGCAGCCAAGAGGGCCGGAGCGAGCAGTACTTC.

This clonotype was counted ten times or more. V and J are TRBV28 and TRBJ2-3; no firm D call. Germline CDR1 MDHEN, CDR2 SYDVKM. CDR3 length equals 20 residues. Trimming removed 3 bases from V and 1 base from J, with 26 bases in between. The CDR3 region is CASSFFSIPSSGGRTDTQYF. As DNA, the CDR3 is TGTGCCAGCAGTTTTTTTTCCATCCCATCCAGTGGCGGACGCACAGATACGCAGTATTTT.

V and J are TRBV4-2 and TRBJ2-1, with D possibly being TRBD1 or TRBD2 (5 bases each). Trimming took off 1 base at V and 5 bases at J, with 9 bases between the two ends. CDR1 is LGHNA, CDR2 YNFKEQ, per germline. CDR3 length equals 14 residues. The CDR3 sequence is CASSQAGPHNEQFF. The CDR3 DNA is TGTGCCAGCAGCCAAGCGGGACCGCACAATGAGCAGTTCTTC.

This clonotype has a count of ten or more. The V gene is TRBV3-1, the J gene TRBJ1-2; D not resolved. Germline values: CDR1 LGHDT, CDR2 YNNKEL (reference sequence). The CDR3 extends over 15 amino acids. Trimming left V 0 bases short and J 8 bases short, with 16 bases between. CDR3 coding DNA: TGTGCCAGCAGCCAAGATGGGCAGAGGAGTGGCGGCTACACCTTC. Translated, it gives CASSQDGQRSGGYTF.

In DNA form, the CDR3 reads TGTGCCAGCAGTTCCGGGAGGCTAGCGGGCTACAATGAGCAGTTCTTC. Translated, it gives CASSSGRLAGYNEQFF. V and J are TRBV6-2 or TRBV6-3 and TRBJ2-1; 8 positions agree with TRBD2. The length of the CDR3 is 16 residues. Germline CDR1 reads MNHEY; CDR2 reads SVGEGT. Trimming at V came to 4 bases and at J to 3 bases, leaving 8 bases not matched to a gene.

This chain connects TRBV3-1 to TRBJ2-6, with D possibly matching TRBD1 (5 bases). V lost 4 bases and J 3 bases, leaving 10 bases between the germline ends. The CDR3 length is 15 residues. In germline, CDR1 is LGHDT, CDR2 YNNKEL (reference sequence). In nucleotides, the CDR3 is TGTGCCAGCAGCCTTGACAGTCGTGGGGCCAACGTCCTGACTTTC. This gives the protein CASSLDSRGANVLTF.

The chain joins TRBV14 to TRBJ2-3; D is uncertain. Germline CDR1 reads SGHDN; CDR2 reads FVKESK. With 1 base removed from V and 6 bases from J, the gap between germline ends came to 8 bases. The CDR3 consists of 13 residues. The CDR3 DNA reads TGTGCCAGCAGCCAAGCAATGGAGGATACGCAGTATTTT. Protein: CASSQAMEDTQYF.

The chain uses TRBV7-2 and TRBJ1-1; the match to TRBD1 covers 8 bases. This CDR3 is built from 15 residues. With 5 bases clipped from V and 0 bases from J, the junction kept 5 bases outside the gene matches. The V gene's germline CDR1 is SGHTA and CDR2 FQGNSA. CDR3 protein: CASSGRQGMNTEAFF. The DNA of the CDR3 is TGTGCCAGCAGCGGAAGACAGGGGATGAACACTGAAGCTTTCTTT. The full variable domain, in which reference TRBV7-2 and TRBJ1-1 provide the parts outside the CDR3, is GAGVSQSPSNKVTEKGKDVELRCDPISGHTALYWYRQSLGQGLEFLIYFQGNSAPDKSGLPSDRFSAERTGGSVSTLTIQRTQQEDSAVYLCASSGRQGMNTEAFFGQGTRLTVV.

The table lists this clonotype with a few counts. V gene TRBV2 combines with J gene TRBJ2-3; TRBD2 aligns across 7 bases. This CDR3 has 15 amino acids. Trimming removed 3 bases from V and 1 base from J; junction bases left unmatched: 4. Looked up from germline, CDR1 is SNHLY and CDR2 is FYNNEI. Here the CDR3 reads CASSDRSGGTDTQYF. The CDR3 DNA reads TGTGCCAGCAGTGATAGGAGCGGGGGCACAGATACGCAGTATTTT. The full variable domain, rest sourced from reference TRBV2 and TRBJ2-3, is EPEVTQTPSHQVTQMGQEVILRCVPISNHLYFYWYRQILGQKVEFLVSFYNNEISEKSEIFDDQFSVERPDGSNFTLKIRSTKLEDSAMYFCASSDRSGGTDTQYFGPGTRLTVL.

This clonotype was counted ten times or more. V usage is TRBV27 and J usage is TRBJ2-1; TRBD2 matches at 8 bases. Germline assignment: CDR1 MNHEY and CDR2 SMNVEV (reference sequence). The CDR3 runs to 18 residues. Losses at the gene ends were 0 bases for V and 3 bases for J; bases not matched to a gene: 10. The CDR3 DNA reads TGTGCCAGCAGTTTATCTCCCCTGGTAGCGGGAAGCTACAATGAGCAGTTCTTC. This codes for CASSLSPLVAGSYNEQFF.

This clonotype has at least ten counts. The DNA of the CDR3 is TGTGCCAGCAGCTTCCAGCGGGAGGGGGGCACCGGGGAGCTGTTTTTT. As protein: CASSFQREGGTGELFF. The chain employs TRBV11-2 and TRBJ2-2, with TRBD2 identical over 10 bases. The CDR3 is 16 amino acids. Germline trimming cut 3 bases from V and 4 bases from J; bases unmatched to any gene: 5. The germline gives CDR1 SGHAT, CDR2 FQNNGV.

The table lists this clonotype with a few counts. CDR3 bases: TGTGCCAGCCTCTCCTCGGGCACTCACTACGAGCAGTACTTC. It specifies CASLSSGTHYEQYF. The rearrangement uses TRBV28 and TRBJ2-7, with D unresolved. Trimming pared 8 bases from V and 3 bases from J, leaving 17 bases between. Looked up from germline, CDR1 is MDHEN and CDR2 is SYDVKM. This CDR3 contains 14 residues.

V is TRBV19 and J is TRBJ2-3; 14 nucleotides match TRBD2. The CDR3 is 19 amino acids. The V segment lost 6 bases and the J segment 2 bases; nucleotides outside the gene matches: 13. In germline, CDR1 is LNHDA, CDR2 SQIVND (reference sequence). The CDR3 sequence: CASRPGGTSGSPNTDTQYF. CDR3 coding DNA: TGTGCCAGTAGACCCGGAGGGACTAGCGGGAGTCCTAACACAGATACGCAGTATTTT.

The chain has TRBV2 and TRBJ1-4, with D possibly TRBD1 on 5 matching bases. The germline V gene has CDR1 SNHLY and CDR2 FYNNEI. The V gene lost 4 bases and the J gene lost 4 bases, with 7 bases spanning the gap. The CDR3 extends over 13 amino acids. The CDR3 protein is CASSGTFNEKLFF. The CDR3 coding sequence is TGTGCCAGCAGTGGGACATTTAATGAAAAACTGTTTTTT.

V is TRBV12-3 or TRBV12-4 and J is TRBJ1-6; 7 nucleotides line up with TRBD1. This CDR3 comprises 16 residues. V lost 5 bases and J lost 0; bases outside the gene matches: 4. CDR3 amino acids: CASSKQGSSYNSPLHF. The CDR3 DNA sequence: TGTGCCAGCAGTAAACAGGGGAGCTCCTATAATTCACCCCTCCACTTT.

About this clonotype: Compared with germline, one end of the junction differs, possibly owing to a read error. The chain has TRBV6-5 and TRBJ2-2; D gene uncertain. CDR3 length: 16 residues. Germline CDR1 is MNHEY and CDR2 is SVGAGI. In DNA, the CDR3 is TGTCCCAGCAGTTACGACCCCCCATACTTGACCGGGGAGCTGTTTTTT. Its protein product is CPSSYDPPYLTGELFF.

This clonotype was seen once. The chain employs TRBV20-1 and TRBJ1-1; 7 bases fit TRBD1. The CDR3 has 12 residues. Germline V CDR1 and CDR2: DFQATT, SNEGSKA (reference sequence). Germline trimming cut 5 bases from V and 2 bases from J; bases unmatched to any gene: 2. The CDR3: CSAGTDNTEAFF. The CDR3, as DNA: TGCAGTGCTGGGACAGACAACACTGAAGCTTTCTTT.

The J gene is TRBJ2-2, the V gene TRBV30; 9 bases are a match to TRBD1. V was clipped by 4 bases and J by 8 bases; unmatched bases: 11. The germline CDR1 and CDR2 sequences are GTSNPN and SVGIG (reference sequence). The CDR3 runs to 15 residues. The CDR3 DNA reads TGTGCCTGGAACTTCGAACAGGGGGCTGGAGGGGAGCTGTTTTTT. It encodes CAWNFEQGAGGELFF.

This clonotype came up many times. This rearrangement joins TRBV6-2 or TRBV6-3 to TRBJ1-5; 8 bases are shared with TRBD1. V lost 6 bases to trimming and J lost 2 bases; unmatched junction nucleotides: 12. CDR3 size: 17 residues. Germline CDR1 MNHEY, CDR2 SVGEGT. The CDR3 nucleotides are TGTGCCAGCAGGCCGAGAGCAGGGGGCGATCGCAATCAGCCCCAGCATTTT. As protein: CASRPRAGGDRNQPQHF.